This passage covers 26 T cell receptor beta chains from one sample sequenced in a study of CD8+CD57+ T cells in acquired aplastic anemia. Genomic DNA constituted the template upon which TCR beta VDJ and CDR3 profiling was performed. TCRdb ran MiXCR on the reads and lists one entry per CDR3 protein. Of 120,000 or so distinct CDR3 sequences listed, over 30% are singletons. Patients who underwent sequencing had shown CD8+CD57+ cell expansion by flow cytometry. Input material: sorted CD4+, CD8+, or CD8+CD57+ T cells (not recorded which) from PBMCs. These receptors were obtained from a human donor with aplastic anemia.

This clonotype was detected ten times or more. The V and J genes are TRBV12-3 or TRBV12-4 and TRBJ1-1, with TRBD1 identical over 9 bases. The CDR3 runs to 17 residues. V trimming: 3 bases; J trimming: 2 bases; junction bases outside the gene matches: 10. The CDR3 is CASSLTGTGLVNTEAFF. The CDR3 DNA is TGTGCCAGCAGTTTGACCGGGACAGGGTTGGTTAACACTGAAGCTTTCTTT.

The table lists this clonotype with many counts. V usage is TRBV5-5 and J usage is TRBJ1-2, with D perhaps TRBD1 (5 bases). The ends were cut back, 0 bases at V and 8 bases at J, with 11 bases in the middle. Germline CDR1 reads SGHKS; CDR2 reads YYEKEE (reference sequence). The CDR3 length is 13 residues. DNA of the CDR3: TGTGCCAGCAGCTTGGGAGGGACTTTAGGCTACACCTTC. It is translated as CASSLGGTLGYTF. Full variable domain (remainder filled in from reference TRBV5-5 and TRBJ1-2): DAGVTQSPTHLIKTRGQQVTLRCSPISGHKSVSWYQQVLGQGPQFIFQYYEKEERGRGNFPDRFSARQFPNYSSELNVNALLLGDSALYLCASSLGGTLGYTFGSGTRLTVV.

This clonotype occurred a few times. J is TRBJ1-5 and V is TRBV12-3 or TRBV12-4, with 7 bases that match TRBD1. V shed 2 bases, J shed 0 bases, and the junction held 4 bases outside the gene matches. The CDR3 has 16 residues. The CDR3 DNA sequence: TGTGCCAGCAGTTTAAGGCAGGGGGTTAGCAATCAGCCCCAGCATTTT. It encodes CASSLRQGVSNQPQHF.

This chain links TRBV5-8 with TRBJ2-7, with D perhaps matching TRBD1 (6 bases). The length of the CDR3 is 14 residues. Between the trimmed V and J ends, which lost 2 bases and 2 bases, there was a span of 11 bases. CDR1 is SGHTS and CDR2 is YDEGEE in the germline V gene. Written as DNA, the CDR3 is TGTGCCAGCAGCTTCCGGGACAAGGCCTACGAGCAGTACTTC. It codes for CASSFRDKAYEQYF.

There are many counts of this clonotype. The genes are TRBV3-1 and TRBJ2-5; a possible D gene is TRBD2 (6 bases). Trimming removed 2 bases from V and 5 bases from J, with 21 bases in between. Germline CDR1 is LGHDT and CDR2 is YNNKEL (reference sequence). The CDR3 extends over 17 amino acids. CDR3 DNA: TGTGCCAGCAGCCAATCCCCCCGGCGGGACCTCGAGGAGACCCAGTACTTC. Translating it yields CASSQSPRRDLEETQYF.

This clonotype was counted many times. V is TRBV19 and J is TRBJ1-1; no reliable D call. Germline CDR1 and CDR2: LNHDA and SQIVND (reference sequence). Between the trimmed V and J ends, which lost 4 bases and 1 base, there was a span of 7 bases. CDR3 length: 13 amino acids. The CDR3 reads CASSRTGNTEAFF. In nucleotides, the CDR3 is TGTGCCAGTAGTAGGACCGGGAACACTGAAGCTTTCTTT.

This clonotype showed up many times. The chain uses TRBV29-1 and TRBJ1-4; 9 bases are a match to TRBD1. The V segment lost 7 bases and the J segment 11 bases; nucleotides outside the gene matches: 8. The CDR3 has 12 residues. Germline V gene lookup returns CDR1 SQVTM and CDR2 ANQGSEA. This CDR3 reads CSARTGEAKLFF. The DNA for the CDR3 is TGCAGCGCCCGGACAGGGGAGGCGAAACTGTTTTTT.

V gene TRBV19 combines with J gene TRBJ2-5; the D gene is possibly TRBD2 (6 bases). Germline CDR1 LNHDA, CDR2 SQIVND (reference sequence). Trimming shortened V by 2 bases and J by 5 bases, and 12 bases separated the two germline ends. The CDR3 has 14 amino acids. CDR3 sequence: CASSITGGSETQYF. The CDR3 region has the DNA TGTGCCAGTAGTATAACCGGGGGAAGTGAGACCCAGTACTTC.

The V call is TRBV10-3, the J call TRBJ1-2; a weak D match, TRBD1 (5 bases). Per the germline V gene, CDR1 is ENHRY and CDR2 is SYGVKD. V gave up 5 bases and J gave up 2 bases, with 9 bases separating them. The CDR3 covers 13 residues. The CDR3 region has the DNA TGTGCCATCAGTAGGGACCTCAACTATGGCTACACCTTC. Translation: CAISRDLNYGYTF.

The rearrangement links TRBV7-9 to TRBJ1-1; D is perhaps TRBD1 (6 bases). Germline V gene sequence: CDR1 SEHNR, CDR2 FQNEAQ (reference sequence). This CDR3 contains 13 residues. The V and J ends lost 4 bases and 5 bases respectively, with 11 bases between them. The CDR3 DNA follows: TGTGCCAGCAGCTACAGGGATGGGACTGAAGCTTTCTTT. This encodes CASSYRDGTEAFF.

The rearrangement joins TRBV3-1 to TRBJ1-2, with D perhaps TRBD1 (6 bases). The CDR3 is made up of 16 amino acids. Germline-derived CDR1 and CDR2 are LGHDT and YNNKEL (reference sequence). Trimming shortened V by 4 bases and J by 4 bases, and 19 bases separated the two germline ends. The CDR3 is CASSLIIGGGLYGYTF. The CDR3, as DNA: TGTGCCAGCAGCCTTATCATAGGGGGGGGACTCTATGGCTACACCTTC.

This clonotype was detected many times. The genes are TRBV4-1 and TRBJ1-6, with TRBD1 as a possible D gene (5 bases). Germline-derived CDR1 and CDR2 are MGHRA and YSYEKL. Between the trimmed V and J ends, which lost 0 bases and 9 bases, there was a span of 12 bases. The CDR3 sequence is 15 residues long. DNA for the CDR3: TGCGCCAGCAGCCAAGATCACGGGGCTGCTTCACCCCTCCACTTT. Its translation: CASSQDHGAASPLHF.

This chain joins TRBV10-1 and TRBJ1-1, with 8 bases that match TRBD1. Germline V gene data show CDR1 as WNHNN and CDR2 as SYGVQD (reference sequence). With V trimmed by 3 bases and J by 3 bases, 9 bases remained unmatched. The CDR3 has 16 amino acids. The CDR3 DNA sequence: TGCGCCAGCAGTGAACGGCAGGGGGCTGTTGACACTGAAGCTTTCTTT. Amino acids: CASSERQGAVDTEAFF.

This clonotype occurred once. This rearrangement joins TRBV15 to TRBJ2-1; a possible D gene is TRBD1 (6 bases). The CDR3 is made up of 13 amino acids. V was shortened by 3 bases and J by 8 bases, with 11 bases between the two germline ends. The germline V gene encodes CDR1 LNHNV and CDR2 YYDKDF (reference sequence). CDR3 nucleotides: TGTGCCACCAGCAGGGGACATGGCTATGAGCAGTTCTTC. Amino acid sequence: CATSRGHGYEQFF.

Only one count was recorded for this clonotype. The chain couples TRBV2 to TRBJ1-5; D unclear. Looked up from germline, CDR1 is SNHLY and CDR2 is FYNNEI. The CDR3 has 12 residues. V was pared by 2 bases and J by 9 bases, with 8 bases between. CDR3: CASSESYGPQHF. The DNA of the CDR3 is TGTGCCAGCAGTGAAAGTTATGGGCCCCAGCATTTT.

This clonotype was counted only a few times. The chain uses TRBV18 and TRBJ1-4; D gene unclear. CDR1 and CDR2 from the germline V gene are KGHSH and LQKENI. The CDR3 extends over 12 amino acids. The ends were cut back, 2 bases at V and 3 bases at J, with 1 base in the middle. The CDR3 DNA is TGTGCCAGCTCACCAGCTAATGAAAAACTGTTTTTT. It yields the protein CASSPANEKLFF. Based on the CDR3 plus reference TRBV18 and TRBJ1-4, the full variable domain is NAGVMQNPRHLVRRRGQEARLRCSPMKGHSHVYWYRQLPEEGLKFMVYLQKENIIDESGMPKERFSAEFPKEGPSILRIQQVVRGDSAAYFCASSPANEKLFFGSGTQLSVL.

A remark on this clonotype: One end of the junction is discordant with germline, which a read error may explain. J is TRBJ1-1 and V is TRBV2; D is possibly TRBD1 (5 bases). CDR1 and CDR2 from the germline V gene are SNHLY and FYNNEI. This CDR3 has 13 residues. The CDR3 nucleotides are TGTGCCAGCAGTGAAGTTAGGGACGCTGAAGCTTCCTTT. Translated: CASSEVRDAEASF.

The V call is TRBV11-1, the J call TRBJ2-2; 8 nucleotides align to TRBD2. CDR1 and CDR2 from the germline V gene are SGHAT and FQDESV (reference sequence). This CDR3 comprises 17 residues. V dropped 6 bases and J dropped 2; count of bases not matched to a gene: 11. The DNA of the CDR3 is TGTGCCAGCAGGGGACTAGGCGGGGGGCTAAACACCGGGGAGCTGTTTTTT. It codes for CASRGLGGGLNTGELFF. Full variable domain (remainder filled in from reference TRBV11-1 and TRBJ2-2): EAEVAQSPRYKITEKSQAVAFWCDPISGHATLYWYRQILGQGPELLVQFQDESVVDDSQLPKDRFSAERLKGVDSTLKIQPAELGDSAMYLCASRGLGGGLNTGELFFGEGSRLTVL.

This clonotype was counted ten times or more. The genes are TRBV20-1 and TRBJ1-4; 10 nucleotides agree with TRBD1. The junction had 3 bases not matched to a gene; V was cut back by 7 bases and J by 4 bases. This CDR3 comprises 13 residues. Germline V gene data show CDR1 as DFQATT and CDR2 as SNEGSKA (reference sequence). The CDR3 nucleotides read TGCAGTGGCAGGGACAGGGGTAATGAAAAACTGTTTTTT. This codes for CSGRDRGNEKLFF.

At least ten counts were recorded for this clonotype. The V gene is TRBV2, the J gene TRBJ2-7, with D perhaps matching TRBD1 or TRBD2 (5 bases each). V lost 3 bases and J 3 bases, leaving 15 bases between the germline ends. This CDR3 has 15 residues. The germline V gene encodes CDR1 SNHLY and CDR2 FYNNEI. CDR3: CASSEPRDGVYEQYV. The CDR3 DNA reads TGTGCCAGCAGTGAGCCCCGGGACGGAGTCTACGAGCAGTACGTC.

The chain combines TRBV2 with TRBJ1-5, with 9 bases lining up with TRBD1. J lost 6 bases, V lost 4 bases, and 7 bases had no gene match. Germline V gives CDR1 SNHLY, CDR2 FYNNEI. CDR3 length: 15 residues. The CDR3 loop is CASSVGGQGVQPQHF. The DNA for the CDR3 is TGTGCCAGCAGTGTGGGGGGACAGGGAGTTCAGCCCCAGCATTTT.

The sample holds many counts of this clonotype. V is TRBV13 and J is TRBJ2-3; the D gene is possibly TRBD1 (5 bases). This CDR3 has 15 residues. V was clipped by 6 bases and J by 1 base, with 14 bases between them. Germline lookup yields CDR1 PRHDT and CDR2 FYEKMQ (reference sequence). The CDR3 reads CASSRSDRGTDTQYF. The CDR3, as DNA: TGTGCCAGCAGTCGGAGCGACAGAGGCACAGATACGCAGTATTTT.

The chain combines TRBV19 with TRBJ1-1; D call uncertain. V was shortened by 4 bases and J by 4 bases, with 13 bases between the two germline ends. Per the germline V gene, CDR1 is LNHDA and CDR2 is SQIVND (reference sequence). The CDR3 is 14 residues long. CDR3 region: CASSNRLAGTEAFF. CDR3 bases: TGTGCCAGTAGTAATCGACTAGCGGGCACTGAAGCTTTCTTT.

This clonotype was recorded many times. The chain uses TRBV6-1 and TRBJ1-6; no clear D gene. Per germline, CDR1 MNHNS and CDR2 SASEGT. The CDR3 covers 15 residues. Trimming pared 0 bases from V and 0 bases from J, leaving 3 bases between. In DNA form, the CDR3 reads TGTGCCAGCAGTGAAGCGCGCTCCTATAATTCACCCCTCCACTTT. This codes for CASSEARSYNSPLHF.

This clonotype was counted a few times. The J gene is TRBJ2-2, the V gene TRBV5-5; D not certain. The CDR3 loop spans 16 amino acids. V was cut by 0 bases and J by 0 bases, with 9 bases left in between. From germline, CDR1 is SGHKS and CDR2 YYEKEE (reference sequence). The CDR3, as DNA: TGTGCCAGCAGCTTGGGGAGACTCGCGAACACCGGGGAGCTGTTTTTT. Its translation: CASSLGRLANTGELFF.

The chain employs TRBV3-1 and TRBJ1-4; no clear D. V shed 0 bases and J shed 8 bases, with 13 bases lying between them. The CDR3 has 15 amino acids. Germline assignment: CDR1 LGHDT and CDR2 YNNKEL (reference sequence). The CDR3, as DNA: TGTGCCAGCAGCCAAGATATTCCAAGTGAGGAAAAACTGTTTTTT. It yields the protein CASSQDIPSEEKLFF.